The entry below gives a single T cell receptor (beta chain) sequence along with its context. The antigen remains undetermined. The data are from a study of OX40 agonist ivuxolimab in advanced cancers. Overall study context: Patients received the agonistic anti-OX40 (CD134) antibody ivuxolimab. Three individuals attained partial responses, comprising one hepatocellular carcinoma case and two cutaneous melanoma cases. General study findings and limits: What antigens the expanded peripheral T cells recognized was never established.

Repertoires were generated with immunoSEQ multiplex PCR, while TCRdb's copy carries only in-frame clones and drops some. This table holds under 70,000 clones, 86% found once. Germline assignment: CDR1 SGDLS and CDR2 YYNGEE. This CDR3 comprises 15 residues. The germline V and J ends were trimmed by 0 bases and 2 bases, with 12 bases remaining between them. The TCR originated in an adult with an advanced solid tumor such as melanoma, head and neck, liver or kidney cancer. The V and J genes are TRBV9 and TRBJ2-7, with D maybe TRBD2 (5 bases). The sequencing here drew on CD4+ or CD8+ T cells sorted from blood, taken in a trial of the OX40 agonist ivuxolimab. The CDR3 bases are TGTGCCAGCAGCGTAGGGGAGACGCCAGCCTACGAGCAGTACTTC. Its protein product is CASSVGETPAYEQYF. Full variable domain (remainder filled in from reference TRBV9 and TRBJ2-7): DSGVTQTPKHLITATGQRVTLRCSPRSGDLSVYWYQQSLDQGLQFLIQYYNGEERAKGNILERFSAQQFPDLHSELNLSSLELGDSALYFCASSVGETPAYEQYFGPGTRLTVT.